This TCR beta chain originates from a study of blood T cell repertoires in COVID-19. Overall study: Material from acute and convalescent COVID-19 was sourced from the United States, Italy and Spain. PBMCs, B-cell-depleted T cells, or T cells provided the cDNA or gDNA that made up the material.

The CDR3 runs 15 residues. V lost 3 bases and J 0 bases, leaving 12 bases between the germline ends. Germline CDR1 is ENHRY and CDR2 is SYGVKD. Original analysis: Reference gene primer amplification gave nucleated cell count estimates. Using immunoSEQ multiplex PCR, the repertoire was profiled, and TCRdb retains in-frame clones only, with some absent. From that table come the V and J calls and clone size; the DNA was used to work out D and trimming. The profile shows around 69,000 clones, about 88% of them singletons. The specimen sequenced was peripheral blood. The chain carries TRBV10-3 and TRBJ2-7; D is uncertain. The origin of this receptor is a woman between 50 and 59 years old with active COVID-19. Here the CDR3 DNA reads TGTGCCATCAGTGATTCAAGCGCGAGCTCCTACGAGCAGTACTTC. Its translation: CAISDSSASSYEQYF.